This T cell receptor beta chain appears in the sequencing data of a study of OX40 agonist ivuxolimab in advanced cancers. CDR3 size: 15 residues. J gave up 7 bases and V 2 bases, and 7 bases lay outside the gene matches. Per germline, CDR1 MNHEY and CDR2 SVGAGI. Measured with immunoSEQ multiplex PCR; TCRdb has only the in-frame clones, and not every one. Found here are 65,000 to 90,000 clones, about 89% of them singletons; the top ten hold almost 8.5%. This clonotype was sampled from an adult with an advanced solid tumor such as melanoma, head and neck, liver or kidney cancer. The sequences come from CD4+ or CD8+ T cells sorted from blood, collected in a trial of the OX40 agonist ivuxolimab. V is TRBV6-5 and J is TRBJ2-1; 8 bases are shared with TRBD1. CDR3 sequence: CASSYGGQGANEQFF. The CDR3 bases are TGTGCCAGCAGTTACGGGGGGCAGGGGGCAAATGAGCAGTTCTTC.